This passage covers 14 T cell receptor beta chains from one sample sequenced in a study of response to subunit inactivated influenza vaccine (dated by TCRdb to the late 2010s). Library preparation used RT-PCR. Sequencing was performed on an Illumina HiSeq 2500. TCRdb passed the public sequencing reads through fastp at Q25 and MiXCR, retaining productive beta sequences. A single entry per CDR3 protein holds the most common genes and DNA from its merged rows. In all, the sample holds roughly 570,000 distinct CDR3 sequences, and 14% of those were seen once. The ten largest clones represent roughly 10% of the sample. The source material was PBMCs from blood, sampled 11 to 12 days after vaccination. The receptors originated from a man aged 50 to 60 who received an inactivated influenza vaccine. Donor details come from another sample of the same person, matched by shared clones.

This clonotype was observed a few times. The rearrangement uses TRBV7-6 and TRBJ2-3; D might be TRBD1 (6 bases). Trimming took 10 bases from V and 1 from J, leaving 12 bases between them. The CDR3 sequence is 13 residues long. Germline lookup yields CDR1 SGHVS and CDR2 FNYEAQ. The CDR3: CATTRQGTDTQYF. The CDR3 DNA reads TGTGCCACCACCAGACAGGGCACAGATACGCAGTATTTT.

This clonotype showed up many times. The chain uses TRBV12-3 or TRBV12-4 and TRBJ2-3; 10 nucleotides agree with TRBD1. The CDR3 is 15 amino acids. J was trimmed by 2 bases and V by 6 bases; bases with no gene match: 5. CDR3 amino acids: CASSTGQGNTDTQYF. The CDR3, as DNA: TGTGCCAGCAGCACGGGACAGGGGAACACAGATACGCAGTATTTT.

This clonotype was observed many times. The CDR3 sequence: CASRERGAKNIQYF. The CDR3 nucleotides are TGTGCCAGCCGCGAGCGGGGAGCCAAAAACATTCAGTACTTC. This chain links TRBV6-2 or TRBV6-3 with TRBJ2-4; TRBD2 matches at 7 bases. The ends lost 8 bases at V and 0 bases at J; junction bases unmatched: 4. Germline V gene data show CDR1 as MNHEY and CDR2 as SVGEGT. CDR3 length equals 14 residues.

V usage is TRBV6-1 and J usage is TRBJ2-3; a weak D match, TRBD1 (7 bases). The CDR3 spans 21 residues. The V and J ends lost 6 bases and 4 bases respectively, with 35 bases between them. Per the germline V gene, CDR1 is MNHNS and CDR2 is SASEGT. CDR3 sequence (DNA): TGTGCCAGCAGGAAGATGGGGACAGATAACCGCGGAGGGGGCTGGGCAGATACGCAGTATTTT. It yields the protein CASRKMGTDNRGGGWADTQYF.

The table lists this clonotype with a few counts. The chain couples TRBV6-1 to TRBJ1-2; no clear D. The V gene's germline CDR1 is MNHNS and CDR2 SASEGT. This CDR3 has 13 residues. The V end was cut by 0 bases, the J end by 4 bases, with 6 bases between. CDR3 sequence: CASSEAAGYGYTF. The CDR3 DNA follows: TGTGCCAGCAGTGAAGCCGCAGGCTATGGCTACACCTTC.

V is TRBV4-3 and J is TRBJ2-3, with 9 bases aligning to TRBD2. This CDR3 spans 17 amino acids. Germline CDR1 is LGHNA and CDR2 is YSLEER. The junction had 8 bases not matched to a gene; V was cut back by 1 base and J by 3 bases. The CDR3 nucleotides read TGCGCCAGCAGCCAAGCGCACGCTAGCGGGGCTACAGATACGCAGTATTTT. This translates into CASSQAHASGATDTQYF.

The V call is TRBV7-6, the J call TRBJ1-1; D call uncertain. This CDR3 has 15 amino acids. The V gene lost 4 bases and the J gene lost 4 bases, with 16 bases spanning the gap. The germline V gene encodes CDR1 SGHVS and CDR2 FNYEAQ. CDR3 sequence: CASSWVIGPATEAFF. In DNA, the CDR3 is TGTGCCAGCAGCTGGGTAATTGGCCCTGCCACTGAAGCTTTCTTT.

This chain connects TRBV4-3 to TRBJ1-3, with no clear D. Germline lookup yields CDR1 LGHNA and CDR2 YSLEER. CDR3 length equals 14 residues. Deletions cut 0 bases from V and 0 bases from J, with 3 bases between. The DNA of the CDR3 is TGCGCCAGCAGCCAAGACAGCTCTGGAAACACCATATATTTT. It yields the protein CASSQDSSGNTIYF.

This clonotype was detected a few times. V gene TRBV3-1 combines with J gene TRBJ2-3; D gene unclear. This CDR3 spans 14 amino acids. Trimming cost V 1 base and J 4 bases, with 9 bases left between them. Germline V lookup: CDR1 LGHDT, CDR2 YNNKEL (reference sequence). The CDR3 protein is CASSQALGADTQYF. The CDR3 bases are TGTGCCAGCAGCCAAGCGCTAGGAGCAGATACGCAGTATTTT.

This clonotype has a handful of counts. The J gene is TRBJ2-1, the V gene TRBV6-1; TRBD1 might be the D (6 bases). CDR3 length equals 14 residues. Trimming removed 6 bases at V and 2 bases at J, with 11 bases between. Germline V gene data show CDR1 as MNHNS and CDR2 as SASEGT. The CDR3, as DNA: TGTGCCAGCAGGGATGGGGGCCCCTACAATGAGCAGTTCTTC. It encodes CASRDGGPYNEQFF.

The V gene is TRBV3-1, the J gene TRBJ2-7, with 8 bases fitting TRBD2. The CDR3 contains 14 residues. J gave up 6 bases and V 4 bases, and 8 bases lay outside the gene matches. Germline CDR1 reads LGHDT; CDR2 reads YNNKEL (reference sequence). CDR3 sequence reads: CASSPDFGRGEQYF. The CDR3 coding sequence is TGTGCCAGCAGCCCCGACTTCGGGAGGGGCGAGCAGTACTTC.

The chain joins TRBV10-2 to TRBJ2-5; 10 positions match TRBD2. The CDR3 spans 17 residues. Germline V gives CDR1 WSHSY, CDR2 SAAADI. Unmatched junction bases numbered 8, after V lost 2 bases and J lost 2 bases. The CDR3 protein is CASSEGTSAWGQETQYF. CDR3 sequence (DNA): TGCGCCAGCAGTGAGGGGACTAGCGCCTGGGGGCAAGAGACCCAGTACTTC.

The table lists this clonotype with a few counts. V is TRBV6-1 and J is TRBJ2-1; no firm D call. The CDR3 totals 17 residues. Germline V gives CDR1 MNHNS, CDR2 SASEGT. Trimming shortened V by 0 bases and J by 6 bases, and 18 bases separated the two germline ends. The DNA for the CDR3 is TGTGCCAGCAGTGAAGCGTGGGTCTACCACCCTTCCAATGAGCAGTTCTTC. It yields the protein CASSEAWVYHPSNEQFF.

This clonotype was counted a few times. This chain links TRBV24-1 with TRBJ2-3; possible D gene TRBD2, 5 bases. V was pared by 5 bases and J by 4 bases, with 9 bases between. Germline V CDR1 and CDR2: KGHDR, SFDVKD. The CDR3 is 13 amino acids. CDR3 DNA sequence: TGTGCCACCAGTGGCGGACTTTCAGATACGCAGTATTTT. It codes for CATSGGLSDTQYF.